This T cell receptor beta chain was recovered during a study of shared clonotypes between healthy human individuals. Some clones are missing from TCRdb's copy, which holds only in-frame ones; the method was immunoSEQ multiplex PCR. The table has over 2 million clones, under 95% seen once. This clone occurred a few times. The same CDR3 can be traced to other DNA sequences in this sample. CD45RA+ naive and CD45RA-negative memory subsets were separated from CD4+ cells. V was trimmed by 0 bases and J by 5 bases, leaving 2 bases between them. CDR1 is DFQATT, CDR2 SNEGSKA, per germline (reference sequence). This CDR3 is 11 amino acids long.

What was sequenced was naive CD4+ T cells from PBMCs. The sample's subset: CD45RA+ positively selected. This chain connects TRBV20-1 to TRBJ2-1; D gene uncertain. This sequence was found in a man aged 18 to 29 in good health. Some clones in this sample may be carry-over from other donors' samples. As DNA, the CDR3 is TGCAGTGCTAGAGACAACAATGAGCAGTTCTTC. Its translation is CSARDNNEQFF.